The 21 T cell receptor beta chains given below trace back to one sample, sequenced in a study of CD8+CD57+ T cells in acquired aplastic anemia (dated by TCRdb to 2017 to 2018). Patients chosen for sequencing had shown expansion of CD8+CD57+ cells by flow cytometry. Sequencing instrument: Illumina HiSeq 2000. Genomic DNA was used as template for profiling of TCR beta VDJ combinations and CDR3 sequences. TCRdb redid the processing of the public reads, applying fastp at Q25 and MiXCR, and retained in-frame beta chains. Under each unique CDR3 protein, matching rows form one entry showing the most common genes and DNA. The sample table holds some 200,000 distinct CDR3 sequences, of which roughly 50% were seen once. Less than 20% of the sample comes from the top ten. Sample: sorted CD4+, CD8+, or CD8+CD57+ T cells (not recorded which) from PBMCs. Source of these receptors: a human donor with aplastic anemia.

The gene calls are TRBV11-2 and TRBJ2-2, with 9 bases matching TRBD1. Germline lookup yields CDR1 SGHAT and CDR2 FQNNGV. V was pared by 1 base and J by 7 bases, with 13 bases of the junction left unmatched. The CDR3 runs 18 residues. The CDR3 DNA reads TGTGCCAGCAGCTTAGCCCCCGGGACAGGGCGCCATAGCGGGGAGCTGTTTTTT. Its protein product is CASSLAPGTGRHSGELFF.

This clonotype was seen at least ten times. The chain is built from TRBV6-1 and TRBJ1-5, with unresolved D. The CDR3 is 15 amino acids. V gave up 3 bases and J gave up 10 bases, with 19 bases separating them. From germline, CDR1 is MNHNS and CDR2 SASEGT. The CDR3 spells CASSDGRHPVEPQHF. In DNA form, the CDR3 reads TGTGCCAGCAGTGATGGGAGGCACCCCGTGGAACCCCAGCATTTT.

The chain uses TRBV2 and TRBJ1-5; unclear D gene. V was pared by 3 bases and J by 2 bases, with 11 bases between. CDR1 is SNHLY, CDR2 FYNNEI, per germline. The CDR3 spans 15 residues. CDR3: CASSDPTIRNQPQHF. CDR3 in DNA: TGTGCCAGCAGTGACCCCACTATACGCAATCAGCCCCAGCATTTT.

This clonotype occurred many times. CDR3 bases: TGCAGTGCCCCCGGCGGGGGGCGGGGGGGCCGGTTAGGGACCCAGTACTTC. Residues: CSAPGGGRGGRLGTQYF. This chain connects TRBV20-1 to TRBJ2-5; 9 bases line up with TRBD2. V lost 6 bases and J lost 7; bases outside the gene matches: 21. Germline lookup yields CDR1 DFQATT and CDR2 SNEGSKA (reference sequence). The CDR3 is made up of 17 amino acids.

The CDR3 DNA sequence: TGCTGTCCGGGACAGGGAGGAGAAAAACTGTTTTTT. This sequence encodes CCPGQGGEKLFF. The chain couples TRBV20-1 to TRBJ1-4; 9 bases agree with TRBD1. The germline CDR1 and CDR2 sequences are DFQATT and SNEGSKA (reference sequence). The CDR3 length is 12 residues.

V and J are TRBV10-3 and TRBJ1-4; D ambiguous. Germline-derived CDR1 and CDR2 are ENHRY and SYGVKD. The CDR3 has 13 residues. Trimming took off 5 bases at V and 8 bases at J, with 12 bases between the two ends. CDR3 in DNA: TGTGCCATCAGTTCCAGCTACGAGGAAAAACTGTTTTTT. Translating it yields CAISSSYEEKLFF.

This chain links TRBV6-5 with TRBJ1-1; the match to TRBD1 covers 8 bases. Germline CDR1 reads MNHEY; CDR2 reads SVGAGI. The CDR3 sequence is 17 residues long. J was trimmed by 1 base and V by 0 bases; bases with no gene match: 7. The CDR3: CASSYSGTDRENTEAFF. The CDR3 DNA sequence: TGTGCCAGCAGTTACTCAGGAACGGACAGGGAGAACACTGAAGCTTTCTTT.

This clonotype has ten or more counts. The rearrangement links TRBV24-1 to TRBJ2-3, with 9 bases identical to TRBD1. V lost 7 bases, J lost 2 bases, and 6 bases stayed unmatched. The germline V gene has CDR1 KGHDR and CDR2 SFDVKD. The CDR3 is 15 amino acids. The CDR3 DNA reads as TGTGCCACCAGGAGCGGGACAGGGCTCACAGATACGCAGTATTTT. It specifies CATRSGTGLTDTQYF.

This clonotype has at least ten counts. V is TRBV2 and J is TRBJ1-5; D might be TRBD1 (5 bases). CDR3 size: 15 residues. Trimming shortened V by 0 bases and J by 6 bases, and 12 bases separated the two germline ends. Germline V gene sequence: CDR1 SNHLY, CDR2 FYNNEI. The CDR3 DNA is TGTGCCAGCAGTGAAGCGAAGCAGGGCAGTCAGCCCCAGCATTTT. Translation gives CASSEAKQGSQPQHF. The full variable domain, completed using reference TRBV2 and TRBJ1-5, is EPEVTQTPSHQVTQMGQEVILRCVPISNHLYFYWYRQILGQKVEFLVSFYNNEISEKSEIFDDQFSVERPDGSNFTLKIRSTKLEDSAMYFCASSEAKQGSQPQHFGDGTRLSIL.

In nucleotides, the CDR3 is TGCAGCGCCCATGAAGGGGGCGATGAAGCTTTCTTT. Translated, it gives CSAHEGGDEAFF. The chain has TRBV29-1 and TRBJ1-1; TRBD1 matches at 7 bases. Germline V gives CDR1 SQVTM, CDR2 ANQGSEA. V shed 7 bases and J 7 bases; nucleotides not matched to a gene: 9. CDR3 length equals 12 residues.

This chain uses TRBV15 with TRBJ2-3, with TRBD2 identical over 10 bases. Germline assignment: CDR1 LNHNV and CDR2 YYDKDF (reference sequence). The V gene end was trimmed by 0 bases and the J gene end by 5 bases; junction bases not matched to a gene: 5. This CDR3 spans 16 amino acids. CDR3 in DNA: TGTGCCACCAGCAGAGAGAGCGGGGGGGGTAAAGATACGCAGTATTTT. Translated, it gives CATSRESGGGKDTQYF. Full variable domain (rest looked up from reference TRBV15 and TRBJ2-3): DAMVIQNPRYQVTQFGKPVTLSCSQTLNHNVMYWYQQKSSQAPKLLFHYYDKDFNNEADTPDNFQSRRPNTSFCFLDIRSPGLGDTAMYLCATSRESGGGKDTQYFGPGTRLTVL.

This clonotype has ten or more counts. The CDR3 reads CASSLLGTGGEKLFF. CDR3 DNA sequence: TGTGCCAGCAGCCTTCTTGGGACAGGGGGTGAAAAACTGTTTTTT. The chain uses TRBV7-2 and TRBJ1-4; 11 bases map to TRBD1. V shed 5 bases, J shed 7 bases, and the junction held 6 bases outside the gene matches. From germline, CDR1 is SGHTA and CDR2 FQGNSA. This CDR3 region has 15 residues.

This clonotype was observed at least ten times. J is TRBJ2-5 and V is TRBV19; tentative D call: TRBD2 (6 bases). The germline V gene encodes CDR1 LNHDA and CDR2 SQIVND (reference sequence). With 7 bases removed from V and 5 bases from J, the gap between germline ends came to 17 bases. This CDR3 is 14 amino acids long. The CDR3 DNA reads as TGTGCCAGTATGAACTACTTTGGAGGGGAGACCCAGTACTTC. This gives the protein CASMNYFGGETQYF.

The V gene is TRBV9, the J gene TRBJ2-1; TRBD2 aligns across 11 bases. Losses at the gene ends were 0 bases for V and 5 bases for J; bases not matched to a gene: 7. Germline-derived CDR1 and CDR2 are SGDLS and YYNGEE. This CDR3 region has 17 residues. The CDR3 reads CASSVGASGGRDNEQFF. The DNA for the CDR3 is TGTGCCAGCAGCGTAGGGGCTAGCGGGGGGAGGGACAATGAGCAGTTCTTC.

Of note for this clonotype: At one of its ends the junction is not consistent with the germline gene, which may arise from a read error. The chain uses TRBV7-6 and TRBJ2-3, with 7 positions matching TRBD1. The CDR3 is made up of 13 amino acids. In germline, CDR1 is SGHVS, CDR2 FNYEAQ. Here the CDR3 reads CASSLGRTGTQYF. In DNA form, the CDR3 reads TGTGCCAGCAGCTTGGGCAGGACAGGTACGCAGTATTTT.

The genes are TRBV19 and TRBJ2-2; TRBD2 might be the D (5 bases). The CDR3 has 13 amino acids. Per germline, CDR1 LNHDA and CDR2 SQIVND (reference sequence). Between the trimmed V and J ends, which lost 6 bases and 4 bases, there was a span of 9 bases. CDR3 sequence reads: CASRGLFTGELFF. CDR3 nucleotides: TGTGCCAGTAGAGGACTCTTCACCGGGGAGCTGTTTTTT.

This clonotype was counted ten times or more. The genes are TRBV20-1 and TRBJ1-5, with TRBD1 matching over 7 bases. This CDR3 spans 15 amino acids. With 3 bases clipped from V and 2 bases from J, the junction kept 7 bases outside the gene matches. CDR1 DFQATT and CDR2 SNEGSKA come from the germline V gene (reference sequence). The CDR3 region has the DNA TGCAGTGCTAGCGCGACAGGGAGCGGCAATCAGCCCCAGCATTTT. Its translation is CSASATGSGNQPQHF.

On this clonotype: The junction shows a germline mismatch at one end, possibly a read error. The rearrangement joins TRBV12-3 or TRBV12-4 to TRBJ2-7; 10 bases agree with TRBD2. The CDR3 has 15 residues. The CDR3 bases are TGTGCCGGCAGTTTAGGGCTAGCGGGGGTATACGAGCAGTACTTC. Encoded protein: CAGSLGLAGVYEQYF.

This clonotype was observed a few times. The chain carries TRBV7-2 and TRBJ2-7, with D perhaps matching TRBD2 (6 bases). Trimming pared 0 bases from V and 2 bases from J, leaving 11 bases between. In germline, CDR1 is SGHTA, CDR2 FQGNSA. The CDR3 spans 15 residues. The CDR3 bases are TGTGCCAGCAGCTTAGCCGGGGGAGATCCCTACGAGCAGTACTTC. This encodes CASSLAGGDPYEQYF. Combining the CDR3 with reference TRBV7-2 and TRBJ2-7 gives the whole variable domain GAGVSQSPSNKVTEKGKDVELRCDPISGHTALYWYRQSLGQGLEFLIYFQGNSAPDKSGLPSDRFSAERTGGSVSTLTIQRTQQEDSAVYLCASSLAGGDPYEQYFGPGTRLTVT.

In this sample, this clonotype turned up many times. CDR3 bases: TGTGCCAGCAGTTACGGGACAGGGGGATCAGGAAACACCATATATTTT. Translation gives CASSYGTGGSGNTIYF. V gene TRBV6-5 combines with J gene TRBJ1-3; 11 nucleotides line up with TRBD1. The CDR3 consists of 16 residues. Trimming took 2 bases from V and 4 from J; bases not matched to a gene: 4. Germline V gene sequence: CDR1 MNHEY, CDR2 SVGAGI.

A few counts support this clonotype. The CDR3 is CASSVSGQNTDTQYF. CDR3 sequence (DNA): TGTGCCAGCAGCGTATCGGGACAGAACACAGATACGCAGTATTTT. The V and J genes are TRBV9 and TRBJ2-3, with 7 bases that match TRBD1. This CDR3 is built from 15 residues. V lost 1 base and J lost 2; bases outside the gene matches: 4. Germline CDR1 and CDR2: SGDLS and YYNGEE.